The sequence of this T cell receptor beta chain was determined in a study of Ad26.COV2.S vaccination and SARS-CoV-2 variants. Looking at the study overall: Donor participated within the Ad26.COV2.S arm of the COV1001 trial. Once, or twice with 56 days between doses, Ad26.COV2.S was given intramuscularly. Points from the study as a whole: The authors reported substantial breadth in spike-specific CD8+ and CD4+ T cell responses after vaccination.

As concerns this clone: What it recognizes is unknown.

The CDR3 extends over 15 amino acids. Germline V gives CDR1 SGHNT, CDR2 YYREEE (reference sequence). V dropped 1 base and J dropped 4 bases, with 14 bases sitting between them. Generated by immunoSEQ multiplex PCR, the TCRdb table keeps only in-frame clones and is missing some. The profile shows approximately 300,000 clones, approximately 80% of them singletons. Treatment of the sample: about 20 received Ad26.COV2.S at low or high dose, single or two shots; several received placebo; per-sample allocation not given. Vaccine and placebo recipients were sampled on day 63 after the first injection. Boston supplied an adult donor aged 18-55 years.

This clonotype was sampled from a person between 18 and 59 years old who received the Ad26.COV2.S COVID-19 vaccine or a placebo. This rearrangement joins TRBV5-4 to TRBJ1-2; TRBD1 is a possible D gene (5 bases). Sequenced material: peripheral blood, taken in a trial of Ad26.COV2.S vaccine versus placebo. The CDR3 sequence: CASSLRGARGYGYTF. The CDR3 bases are TGTGCCAGCAGCTTGCGAGGGGCGCGGGGCTATGGCTACACCTTC.